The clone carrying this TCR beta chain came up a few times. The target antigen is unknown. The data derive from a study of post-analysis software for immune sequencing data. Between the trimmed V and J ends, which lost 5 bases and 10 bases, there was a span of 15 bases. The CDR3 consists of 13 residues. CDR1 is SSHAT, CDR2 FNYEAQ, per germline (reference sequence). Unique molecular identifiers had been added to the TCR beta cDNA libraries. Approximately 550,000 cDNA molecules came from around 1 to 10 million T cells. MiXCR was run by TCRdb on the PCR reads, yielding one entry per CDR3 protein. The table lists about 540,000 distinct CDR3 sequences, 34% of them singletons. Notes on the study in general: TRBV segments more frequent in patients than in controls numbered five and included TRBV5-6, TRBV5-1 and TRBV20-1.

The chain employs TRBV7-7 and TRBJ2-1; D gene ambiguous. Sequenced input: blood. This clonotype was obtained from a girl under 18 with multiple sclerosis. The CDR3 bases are TGTGCCAGCAGCAGAGATGGCCCCTCCGAGCAGTTCTTC. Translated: CASSRDGPSEQFF. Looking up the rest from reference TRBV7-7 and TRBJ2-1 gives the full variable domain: GAGVSQSPRYKVTKRGQDVTLRCDPISSHATLYWYQQALGQGPEFLTYFNYEAQPDKSGLPSDRFSAERPEGSISTLTIQRTEQRDSAMYRCASSRDGPSEQFFGPGTRLTVL.